Listed below are T cell receptor beta chains from one sample, sequenced in a study of cytomegalovirus exposure and HLA in healthy donors. Profiling relied on immunoSEQ multiplex PCR, and the TCRdb table lists in-frame clones only, not all of them. The sample holds some 140,000 clones, 76% seen once. The sequenced material came from PBMCs. Source of these receptors: a female donor in good health and CMV-seropositive. CDR3s include the opening cysteine and the closing phenylalanine or tryptophan. A D gene is named only where the DNA matches it firmly. Size tells how often a clone was seen (once, few, many) or the class of an expanded clone, and some rows leave it out.

D | J | size | V | DNA | CDR3
- | TRBJ1-5 | - | TRBV6-1 | TGTGCCAGCAGTGAATGGGGGGGCGGCAATCAGCCCCAGCATTTT | CASSEWGGGNQPQHF
- | TRBJ2-3 | - | TRBV7-2 | TGTGCCAGCAGCTTCCTAGGGGGTAGAGATACGCAGTATTTT | CASSFLGGRDTQYF
TRBD1 | TRBJ1-4 | few | TRBV15 | TGTGCCACCAGCCAAAACCGGGACAGAGCTATCGAAAAACTGTTTTTT | CATSQNRDRAIEKLFF
- | TRBJ1-6 | few | TRBV7-9 | TGTGCCAGCAGCTTAGAATTACAGGGAAATTCACCCCTCCACTTT | CASSLELQGNSPLHF
TRBD1 | TRBJ1-4 | - | TRBV9 | TGTGCCAGCAGCGTAGTGGGGACAGAGGGTGAAAAACTGTTTTTT | CASSVVGTEGEKLFF
- | TRBJ1-1 | - | TRBV28 | TGTGCCAGCAGTTCTCTCAGGGAGGGGAACACTGAAGCTTTCTTT | CASSSLREGNTEAFF
- | TRBJ2-7 | - | TRBV5-1 | TGCGCCAGCAGCTTGGCCTCTCCCTACGAGCAGTACTTC | CASSLASPYEQYF
TRBD2 | TRBJ2-2 | - | TRBV19 | TGTGCCAGTCGGATGGGGAGGGCGCGGGACACCGGGGAGCTGTTTTTT | CASRMGRARDTGELFF
- | TRBJ2-7 | few | TRBV30 | TGTGCCTGGGGCAGGGTCTACGAGCAGTACTTC | CAWGRVYEQYF
TRBD1 | TRBJ2-2 | - | TRBV5-1 | TGCGCCAGCAGCTTTCGGACAGGCGAGGGGACCGGGGAGCTGTTTTTT | CASSFRTGEGTGELFF
- | TRBJ2-2 | - | TRBV6-5 | TGTGCCAGCAGTTACAGGGGAAGCTACGCCGGGGAGCTGTTTTTT | CASSYRGSYAGELFF
- | TRBJ2-2 | - | TRBV4-1 | TGCGCCAGCACTCGAGGCCAGGGCCCCGGCGGGGAGCTGTTTTTT | CASTRGQGPGGELFF
TRBD1 | TRBJ2-7 | - | TRBV5-4 | TGTGCCAGCAGCTTGGAACCGGGACAGGGGGCGCTCGAGCAGTACTTC | CASSLEPGQGALEQYF
TRBD1 | TRBJ2-3 | - | TRBV6-1 | TGTGCCAGCAGTGAAGGCGGGACAGGGCCCACAGATACGCAGTATTTT | CASSEGGTGPTDTQYF
TRBD2 | TRBJ2-5 | - | TRBV19 | TGTGCCACTAGGGACTCAGGACTAGCGGGGGGGCGATTGAGGGAGACCCAGTACTTC | CATRDSGLAGGRLRETQYF
TRBD2 | TRBJ2-1 | few | TRBV6-4 | TGTGCCAGCAGTGAGGCGGGAGGGCCTTACAATGAGCAGTTCTTC | CASSEAGGPYNEQFF
- | TRBJ1-3 | few | TRBV9 | TGTGCCAGCAGCGTAGGAAGCGCGACCCATAGAAACACCATATATTTT | CASSVGSATHRNTIYF
TRBD2 | TRBJ2-5 | - | TRBV9 | TGTGCCAGCAGCGTAGGGAGGTCTAGCGGGAGGGCGGGAGAGACCCAGTACTTC | CASSVGRSSGRAGETQYF
- | TRBJ2-1 | - | TRBV5-4 | TGTGCCAGCAGCTTGGCCGAGGGAGAGCAGTTCTTC | CASSLAEGEQFF
TRBD2 | TRBJ2-3 | - | TRBV10-3 | TGTGCCATCAGTGATACTCTAGCGGGGACGGATACGCAGTATTTT | CAISDTLAGTDTQYF
TRBD1 | TRBJ1-2 | - | TRBV6-1 | TGTGCCAGCAGTGAAGACAGGGGTATCTATGGCTACACCTTC | CASSEDRGIYGYTF
TRBD1 | TRBJ2-3 | - | TRBV13 | TGTGCCAGCAGCTCCCGGGACAGGGGGCGGACAGATACGCAGTATTTT | CASSSRDRGRTDTQYF
TRBD2 | TRBJ2-3 | - | TRBV2 | TGTGCCAGCAGTGCGGGTAGCGGGAGGGCTAGCACAGATACGCAGTATTTT | CASSAGSGRASTDTQYF
- | TRBJ2-2 | - | TRBV6-4 | TGTGCCAGCAGTGACCAGGGGCCCACCGGGGAGCTGTTTTTT | CASSDQGPTGELFF
- | TRBJ1-2 | - | TRBV29-1 | TGCAGCGTTGAACAACAGGCGACTTATGGCTACACCTTC | CSVEQQATYGYTF
- | TRBJ2-6 | - | TRBV5-6 | TGTGCCAGCAGCTTGGTTTGGGGGGCTGGGGCCAACGTCCTGACTTTC | CASSLVWGAGANVLTF
TRBD2 | TRBJ2-3 | - | TRBV28 | TGTGCCAGCGGGGGAGGCGGGGGGAGGGCTAATACGCAGTATTTT | CASGGGGGRANTQYF
TRBD1 | TRBJ2-7 | - | TRBV5-1 | TGCGCCAGCACCCAGGGACAGACAGGGCCCGAGCAGTACTTC | CASTQGQTGPEQYF
- | TRBJ2-7 | - | TRBV19 | TGTGCCAGTAGAGATACAGGGATCAACGAGCAGTACTTC | CASRDTGINEQYF
- | TRBJ2-1 | - | TRBV7-6 | TGTGCCAGCAGCTTACAAGTCTTCAGCTCCTACAATGAGCAGTTCTTC | CASSLQVFSSYNEQFF
TRBD1 | TRBJ1-3 | - | TRBV2 | TGTGCCAGCACTACAGGGGCTGGAAACACCATATATTTT | CASTTGAGNTIYF
TRBD2 | TRBJ2-1 | - | TRBV7-3 | TGTGCCAGCAGCCTCGTGCGGGAGATTGACAATGAGCAGTTCTTC | CASSLVREIDNEQFF
- | TRBJ1-2 | - | TRBV30 | TGTGCCTGGAGTGTAGGGGGGGGGATGAGCTATGGCTACACCTTC | CAWSVGGGMSYGYTF
- | TRBJ2-3 | - | TRBV20-1 | TGCAGTGCTATCAAAGATACGCAGTATTTT | CSAIKDTQYF
- | TRBJ1-5 | - | TRBV7-2 | TGTGCCAGCAGCCCCCCACTGACAGTTAGCAATCAGCCCCAGCATTTT | CASSPPLTVSNQPQHF
TRBD1 | TRBJ1-5 | - | TRBV19 | TGTGCCAGTAGTATAAGACAGGGAGAACCGCCCCAGCATTTT | CASSIRQGEPPQHF